The next 4 T cell receptor beta chains were all read from a single sample in a study of graft-versus-host responses after intestinal transplantation. Generated by immunoSEQ multiplex PCR, the TCRdb table keeps only in-frame clones and is missing some. The data contain 80,000 to 100,000 clones, approximately 90% of them singletons. Which antigens these TCRs recognize remains unknown. This sample comprised unstimulated CD4+ T cells sorted from spleen or lymph node cells, obtained before intestinal transplant. The receptors originated from a human donor who received an intestinal transplant.

CDR3 protein: CASSLTWGGVTEAFF. DNA for the CDR3: TGTGCCAGCAGCTTAACGTGGGGAGGGGTCACTGAAGCTTTCTTT. This chain uses TRBV7-3 with TRBJ1-1; D possibly corresponds to TRBD1 (5 bases). V lost 0 bases to trimming and J lost 4 bases, with 12 bases between them. CDR1 SGHTA and CDR2 FQGTGA come from the germline V gene. CDR3 size: 15 residues. Looking up the rest from reference TRBV7-3 and TRBJ1-1 gives the full variable domain: GAGVSQTPSNKVTEKGKYVELRCDPISGHTALYWYRQSLGQGPEFLIYFQGTGAADDSGLPNDRFFAVRPEGSVSTLKIQRTERGDSAVYLCASSLTWGGVTEAFFGQGTRLTVV.

J is TRBJ2-1 and V is TRBV25-1; D call uncertain. The germline CDR1 and CDR2 sequences are MGHDK and SYGVNS. This CDR3 is built from 11 residues. V lost 7 bases and J lost 3, with 4 bases in between. For the CDR3, the DNA is TGTGCCAGCACTAGCTACAATGAGCAGTTCTTC. Amino acid sequence: CASTSYNEQFF. The complete variable domain, with remaining parts taken from reference TRBV25-1 and TRBJ2-1, reads EADIYQTPRYLVIGTGKKITLECSQTMGHDKMYWYQQDPGMELHLIHYSYGVNSTEKGDLSSESTVSRIRTEHFPLTLESARPSHTSQYLCASTSYNEQFFGPGTRLTVL.

The chain is built from TRBV19 and TRBJ1-2; 10 bases match TRBD1. The CDR3 has 13 amino acids. Germline V gene lookup returns CDR1 LNHDA and CDR2 SQIVND (reference sequence). Losses at the gene ends were 6 bases for V and 8 bases for J; bases not matched to a gene: 6. This CDR3 is CASSSGQGGGYTF. The CDR3 coding sequence is TGTGCCAGTAGCAGCGGACAGGGGGGAGGCTACACCTTC.

The J gene is TRBJ1-4, the V gene TRBV19, with D uncertain. Trimming shortened V by 8 bases and J by 5 bases, and 12 bases separated the two germline ends. CDR3 length equals 13 residues. Germline V lookup: CDR1 LNHDA, CDR2 SQIVND (reference sequence). The DNA of the CDR3 is TGTGCCAGTCGTGCGGGGAACAATGAAAAACTGTTTTTT. It codes for CASRAGNNEKLFF.